This T cell receptor (beta chain) came from a study of blood T cell repertoires in COVID-19 (dated by TCRdb to 2018 to 2020). Regarding the complete study: Samples from collaborators originated in the United States, Italy and Spain and spanned both the acute and convalescent phases of COVID-19. Sample metadata almost always included a de-identified subject ID, COVID-19 status, age in years and sex. Deeply sampled blood TCRbeta repertoires from subjects exposed to, actively infected with, or recovered from COVID-19 were included in the dataset. The repertoires were made available in a free public database intended to serve as a resource for research on the immune response to SARS-CoV-2. The samples were drawn from two sources: the first 160 participants of the ongoing ImmuneRACE study, and fewer than 1,500 subjects contributed by 6 global collaborators. Where available, HLA class I and class II types were taken from metadata supplied by the sample provider and were not determined by assay-based typing. The material from the prospective study consisted of cDNA or gDNA derived from T cells, B-cell-depleted T cells, or PBMCs. Overall results and qualifications from the work: The quantity of clinical and demographic metadata differed by source and by participant and was supplied without curation.

At the junction V is shortened by 10 bases and J by 7 bases, with 13 bases in between. From the cysteine through the phenylalanine, the CDR3 covers 11 amino acids. The entry retains the CDR3 DNA only, 33 bases that are in frame from base 1. From the germline V gene (reference sequence), CDR1 is LGHDT and CDR2 is YNNKEL. The immunoSEQ Assay, a bias-controlled multiplex PCR, was used to amplify TCRbeta CDR3 regions from genomic DNA. Per the original workflow: Within the assay, amplification of reference gene primers was used to estimate how many nucleated cells each sample contained. To quantify the absolute abundance of each unique TCRbeta CDR3 rearrangement, sequence reads were collapsed and filtered. For each sample, productive Simpson clonality was calculated as the square root of Simpson's diversity index over productive rearrangements. TCRdb provides this immuneACCESS table in a form limited to in-frame rearrangements. Some clones are lacking; in checked studies, under half of them reflect an unresolved V gene, and why the rest are absent is not known. The DNA gave D and trimming, while V, J and clone size come from that table. Here the sample has 250,000 to 300,000 clones; about nine tenths occur a single time. The ten largest clones take up 8.5% to 14% of the sample.

As to this clone: The clone's antigen remains unknown. Qualities for individual bases were not recorded, and no much larger clone is one base off.

In Seattle, one collaborating source enrolled patients while the infection was active and tracked those patients longitudinally over the course of disease. Whole blood was collected in K2EDTA tubes by collaborating institutions according to the institutions' own protocols. For TCRbeta analysis, collaborators shipped samples as frozen whole blood, isolated PBMCs, or DNA extracted from either of those sample types. The TCR sequence derives from a woman under 40 with COVID-19, enrolled during active disease. The rearrangement combines TRBV3-1 (or the pseudogene TRBV3-2) with TRBJ2-5, with the D gene too uncertain to name. Sequencing was done on a sample of peripheral blood. The CDR3 corresponds to CATLHTATQYF. The sequence in DNA is TGTGCCACCCTACACACAGCGACCCAGTACTTC.